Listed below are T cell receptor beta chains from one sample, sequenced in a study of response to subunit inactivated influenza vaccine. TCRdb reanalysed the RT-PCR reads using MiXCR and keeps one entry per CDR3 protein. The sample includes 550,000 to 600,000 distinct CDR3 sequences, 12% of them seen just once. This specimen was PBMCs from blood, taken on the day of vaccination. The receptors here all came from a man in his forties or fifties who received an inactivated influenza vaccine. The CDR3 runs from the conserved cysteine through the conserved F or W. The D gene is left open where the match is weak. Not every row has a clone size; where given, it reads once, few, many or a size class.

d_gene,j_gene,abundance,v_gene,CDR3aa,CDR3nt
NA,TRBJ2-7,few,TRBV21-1,CASSKFFAREQYF,TGTGCCAGCAGCAAGTTTTTCGCCCGAGAGCAGTACTTC
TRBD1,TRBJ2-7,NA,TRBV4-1,CASGQDRYEQYF,TGCGCCAGTGGACAGGATCGCTACGAGCAGTACTTC
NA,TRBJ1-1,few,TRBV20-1,CSARDRGRASMNTEAFF,TGCAGTGCTAGAGATCGAGGCAGGGCATCAATGAACACTGAAGCTTTCTTT
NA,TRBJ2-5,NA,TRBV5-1,CASSLGARENQETQYF,TGCGCCAGCAGCTTGGGGGCCCGGGAGAACCAAGAGACCCAGTACTTC
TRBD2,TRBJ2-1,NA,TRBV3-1,CASSHGAGGPDEQFF,TGTGCCAGCAGCCATGGCGCGGGAGGGCCGGATGAGCAGTTCTTC
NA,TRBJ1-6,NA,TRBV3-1,CASGPDILNSPLHF,TGTGCCAGCGGCCCGGACATCCTTAATTCACCCCTCCACTTT
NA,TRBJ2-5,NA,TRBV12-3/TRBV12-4,CASSFSPGIEETQYF,TGTGCCAGCAGTTTCTCTCCGGGTATCGAAGAGACCCAGTACTTC
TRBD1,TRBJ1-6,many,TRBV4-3,CASSRLSPGQRNSPLHF,TGCGCCAGCAGCCGCCTATCACCGGGACAGCGTAATTCACCCCTCCACTTT
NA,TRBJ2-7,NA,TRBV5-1,CASTGHSHYEQYF,TGCGCCAGCACAGGACATTCCCACTACGAGCAGTACTTC
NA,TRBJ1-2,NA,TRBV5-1,CASSLGDPREGWYGYTF,TGCGCCAGCAGCTTGGGAGATCCCCGGGAAGGGTGGTATGGCTACACCTTC
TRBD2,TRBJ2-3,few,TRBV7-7,CASSSGLVDTQYF,TGTGCCAGCAGTTCCGGACTAGTAGATACGCAGTATTTT
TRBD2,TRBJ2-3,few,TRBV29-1,CSVGRASGRVPDTQYF,TGCAGCGTTGGAAGAGCTAGCGGGAGGGTCCCAGATACGCAGTATTTT
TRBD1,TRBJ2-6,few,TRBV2,CASSARDRGPNVLTF,TGTGCCAGCAGTGCACGGGACAGGGGACCCAACGTCCTGACTTTC
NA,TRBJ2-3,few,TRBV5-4,CASSPPGARSTQYF,TGTGCCAGCAGCCCCCCTGGGGCGAGAAGCACGCAGTATTTT
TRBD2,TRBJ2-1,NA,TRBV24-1,CATSGASGSHRGNEQFF,TGTGCCACCAGTGGGGCTAGCGGGAGCCACAGGGGTAATGAGCAGTTCTTC
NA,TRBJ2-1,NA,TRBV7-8,CASSLGQGVNEQFF,TGTGCCAGCAGCTTAGGTCAGGGTGTGAATGAGCAGTTCTTC
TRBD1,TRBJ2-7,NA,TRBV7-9,CASSLVPVGTGQYF,TGTGCCAGCAGCTTAGTTCCGGTCGGGACAGGGCAGTACTTC
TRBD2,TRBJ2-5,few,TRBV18,CASSPFSGGQETQYF,TGTGCCAGCTCACCATTTAGCGGGGGACAAGAGACCCAGTACTTC
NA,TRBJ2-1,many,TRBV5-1,CASSLGDSMDYNEQFF,TGCGCCAGCAGCTTGGGCGACAGCATGGACTACAATGAGCAGTTCTTC
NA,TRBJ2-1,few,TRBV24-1,CATSGPTQSSYNEQFF,TGTGCCACCAGTGGCCCTACACAGAGCTCCTACAATGAGCAGTTCTTC